Presented here are 17 T cell receptor beta chains from one specimen sequenced in a study of blood T cell repertoires in COVID-19. Assay used: immunoSEQ multiplex PCR; TCRdb lists only in-frame clones, some missing. The sample lists roughly 220,000 clones, roughly 84% occurring once. Material for sequencing was peripheral blood. The source of these receptors is a young man with active or convalescent COVID-19.

The V and J genes are TRBV28 and TRBJ1-5; a weak D match, TRBD1 (6 bases). This CDR3 contains 14 residues. The ends were cut back, 3 bases at V and 3 bases at J, with 9 bases in the middle. Germline CDR1 reads MDHEN; CDR2 reads SYDVKM. CDR3: CASSFGQFNQPQHF. The CDR3 DNA sequence: TGTGCCAGCAGTTTTGGACAGTTCAATCAGCCCCAGCATTTT.

The rearrangement joins TRBV6-1 to TRBJ2-2, with D perhaps TRBD2 (5 bases). From germline, CDR1 is MNHNS and CDR2 SASEGT. V was clipped by 1 base and J by 1 base, with 7 bases between them. CDR3 length: 15 residues. As DNA, the CDR3 is TGTGCCAGCAGTGAAGGCCGGGGGAACACCGGGGAGCTGTTTTTT. Translation gives CASSEGRGNTGELFF.

The CDR3: CASSPGTGGAKNIQYF. The CDR3, as DNA: TGTGCCAGCAGCCCAGGGACAGGGGGAGCCAAAAACATTCAGTACTTC. The chain uses TRBV7-8 and TRBJ2-4; TRBD1 matches at 11 bases. In germline, CDR1 is SGHVS, CDR2 FQNEAQ. This CDR3 has 16 residues. Unmatched junction bases numbered 3, after V lost 5 bases and J lost 0 bases.

This chain uses TRBV5-6 with TRBJ1-2, with 7 bases matching TRBD1. The CDR3 is made up of 14 amino acids. V trimming: 2 bases; J trimming: 8 bases; junction bases outside the gene matches: 9. Per the germline V gene, CDR1 is SGHDT and CDR2 is YYEEEE. CDR3 in amino acids: CASSFPRTGGGYTF. The CDR3 DNA follows: TGTGCCAGCAGCTTCCCCCGGACAGGAGGGGGCTACACCTTC.

This CDR3 is CATSHRGPTQYF. CDR3 DNA: TGTGCCACCTCTCACAGGGGACCGACCCAGTACTTC. The rearrangement links TRBV24-1 to TRBJ2-5; 7 nucleotides agree with TRBD1. Germline lookup yields CDR1 KGHDR and CDR2 SFDVKD. V lost 9 bases, J lost 7 bases, and 7 bases stayed unmatched. The CDR3 sequence is 12 residues long.

V gene TRBV6-5 combines with J gene TRBJ2-3, with 9 bases identical to TRBD2. This CDR3 comprises 16 residues. V shed 3 bases and J 6 bases; nucleotides not matched to a gene: 10. Per the germline V gene, CDR1 is MNHEY and CDR2 is SVGAGI. CDR3 coding DNA: TGTGCCAGCAGTTATAGTAGCGGGGGCCTCTCCGATACGCAGTATTTT. Residues: CASSYSSGGLSDTQYF.

This clone has a count of ten or more. The V call is TRBV10-1, the J call TRBJ2-1; 12 bases agree with TRBD1. The germline gives CDR1 WNHNN, CDR2 SYGVQD (reference sequence). CDR3 length equals 15 residues. The ends lost 5 bases at V and 7 bases at J; junction bases unmatched: 6. CDR3 bases: TGCGCCAGCAGTCGGACGGGACAGGGGGCGAATGAGCAGTTCTTC. Amino acids: CASSRTGQGANEQFF.

The CDR3 sequence: CASSFRLAGGAEQYF. The CDR3 region has the DNA TGTGCCAGCAGTTTCCGGCTAGCGGGAGGAGCCGAGCAGTACTTC. The chain joins TRBV27 to TRBJ2-7; 11 bases are a match to TRBD2. Germline V gene sequence: CDR1 MNHEY, CDR2 SMNVEV (reference sequence). With 3 bases clipped from V and 6 bases from J, the junction kept 7 bases outside the gene matches. This CDR3 comprises 15 residues.

In its sample, this clone was seen many times. J is TRBJ1-5 and V is TRBV19, with TRBD1 matching 7 bases. With V trimmed by 5 bases and J by 9 bases, 10 bases remained unmatched. Germline lookup yields CDR1 LNHDA and CDR2 SQIVND (reference sequence). The CDR3 length is 14 residues. Here the CDR3 reads CASSPGTAVGPQHF. In DNA, the CDR3 is TGTGCCAGTAGTCCCGGGACAGCCGTTGGGCCCCAGCATTTT.

The chain is built from TRBV4-2 and TRBJ1-1; D remains unclear. This CDR3 contains 10 residues. Germline CDR1 LGHNA, CDR2 YNFKEQ. V lost 2 bases, J lost 7 bases, and 2 bases lay in between. The DNA of the CDR3 is TGTGCCAGCAGCCAACGTGAAGCTTTCTTT. The encoded protein is CASSQREAFF.

The V gene is TRBV7-2, the J gene TRBJ2-7, with D possibly being TRBD2 (6 bases). Per the germline V gene, CDR1 is SGHTA and CDR2 is FQGNSA. V shed 7 bases and J shed 1 base, with 17 bases lying between them. The CDR3 is made up of 15 amino acids. CDR3 region: CASIPEGAGSYEQYF. Here the CDR3 DNA reads TGTGCCAGCATTCCCGAGGGCGCGGGATCCTACGAGCAGTACTTC.

This chain connects TRBV28 to TRBJ1-1; no firm D call. This CDR3 is 13 amino acids long. Germline CDR1 is MDHEN and CDR2 is SYDVKM. V lost 3 bases to trimming and J lost 2 bases, with 7 bases between them. CDR3 DNA sequence: TGTGCCAGCAGTTTCGAGTTAAACACTGAAGCTTTCTTT. Protein product: CASSFELNTEAFF.

This sequence joins TRBV28 and TRBJ2-2; 7 nucleotides match TRBD2. The CDR3 is 15 amino acids. The germline gives CDR1 MDHEN, CDR2 SYDVKM. With V trimmed by 6 bases and J by 0 bases, 4 bases remained unmatched. Here the CDR3 DNA reads TGTGCCAGCAGGACGACTAGCCCGAACACCGGGGAGCTGTTTTTT. Protein: CASRTTSPNTGELFF.

This rearrangement joins TRBV28 to TRBJ1-2; 9 bases are shared with TRBD1. CDR1 is MDHEN and CDR2 is SYDVKM in the germline V gene. V shed 8 bases and J 5 bases; nucleotides not matched to a gene: 0. This CDR3 region has 11 residues. The chain's CDR3 is CASGTGYGYTF. For the CDR3, the DNA is TGTGCCAGCGGGACAGGGTATGGCTACACCTTC.

CDR3 in DNA: TGTGCCAGCAGGACAGGGAGCACTGAAGCTTTCTTT. Protein sequence: CASRTGSTEAFF. The gene calls are TRBV25-1 and TRBJ1-1, with 7 bases that match TRBD1. This CDR3 region has 12 residues. CDR1 is MGHDK and CDR2 is SYGVNS in the germline V gene. Germline trimming cut 6 bases from V and 4 bases from J; bases unmatched to any gene: 2.

The gene calls are TRBV10-3 and TRBJ1-2, with D possibly being TRBD1 (6 bases). This CDR3 comprises 13 residues. V was trimmed by 7 bases and J by 6 bases, leaving 15 bases between them. Germline V gene data show CDR1 as ENHRY and CDR2 as SYGVKD. The CDR3 reads CAITPEGGHGYTF. The CDR3 DNA is TGTGCCATCACCCCCGAGGGGGGGCATGGCTACACCTTC.

The rearrangement uses TRBV3-1 (or the pseudogene TRBV3-2) and TRBJ1-6; no reliable D call. V gave up 1 base and J gave up 7 bases, with 8 bases separating them. Per the germline V gene, CDR1 is LGHDT and CDR2 is YNNKEL (reference sequence). CDR3 length: 14 amino acids. CDR3 nucleotides: TGTGCCAGCAGCCAAGGCGAACAGAATTCACCCCTCCACTTT. This codes for CASSQGEQNSPLHF.